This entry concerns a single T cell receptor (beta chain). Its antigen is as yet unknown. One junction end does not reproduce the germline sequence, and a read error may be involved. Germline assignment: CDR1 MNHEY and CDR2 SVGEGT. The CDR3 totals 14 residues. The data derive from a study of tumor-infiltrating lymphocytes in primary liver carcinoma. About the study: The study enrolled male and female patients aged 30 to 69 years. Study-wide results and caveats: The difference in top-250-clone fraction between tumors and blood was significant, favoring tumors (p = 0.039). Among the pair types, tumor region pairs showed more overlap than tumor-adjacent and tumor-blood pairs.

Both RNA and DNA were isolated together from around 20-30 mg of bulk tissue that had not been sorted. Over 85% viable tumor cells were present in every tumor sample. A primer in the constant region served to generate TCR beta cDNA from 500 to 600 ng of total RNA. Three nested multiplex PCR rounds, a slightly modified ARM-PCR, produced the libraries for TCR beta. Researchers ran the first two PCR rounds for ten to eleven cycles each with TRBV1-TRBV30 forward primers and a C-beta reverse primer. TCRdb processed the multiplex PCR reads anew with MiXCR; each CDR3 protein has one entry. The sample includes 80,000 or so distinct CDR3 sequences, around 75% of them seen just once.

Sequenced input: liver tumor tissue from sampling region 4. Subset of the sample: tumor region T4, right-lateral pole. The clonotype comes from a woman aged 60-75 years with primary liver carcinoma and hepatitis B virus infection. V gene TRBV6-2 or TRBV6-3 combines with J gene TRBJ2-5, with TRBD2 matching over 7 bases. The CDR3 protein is CASSRLAVQEAQYF. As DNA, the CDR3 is TGTGCCAGTAGCCGGCTAGCGGTCCAAGAGGCCCAGTACTTC.